A single sample is the source of the 28 T cell receptor beta chains below, sequenced in a study of T cell repertoires in cytomegalovirus infection. From the reads, TCRdb called clonotypes with MiXCR, one entry per CDR3 protein. The sample shows around 290,000 distinct CDR3 sequences, roughly 26% of them seen only once. The sequenced sample was PBMCs. These TCRs come from a human donor in good health (CMV status not recorded). Some clones in this sample may be carry-over from other donors' samples.

This clonotype was detected many times. The chain couples TRBV7-2 to TRBJ1-2; 10 nucleotides line up with TRBD1. With 5 bases clipped from V and 5 bases from J, the junction kept 8 bases outside the gene matches. CDR1 is SGHTA, CDR2 FQGNSA, per germline. This CDR3 has 15 residues. CDR3 region: CASSPGTGVGYGYTF. Written as DNA, the CDR3 is TGTGCCAGCAGCCCGGGGACAGGGGTCGGATATGGCTACACCTTC.

The V gene is TRBV4-1, the J gene TRBJ1-4; D ambiguous. The length of the CDR3 is 14 residues. Germline V gene data show CDR1 as MGHRA and CDR2 as YSYEKL. Trimming stripped 0 bases from V and 5 bases from J, with 7 bases between. CDR3 amino acids: CASSQESRNEKLFF. In DNA, the CDR3 is TGCGCCAGCAGCCAAGAATCCAGAAATGAAAAACTGTTTTTT.

V gene TRBV28 combines with J gene TRBJ2-7; 8 nucleotides line up with TRBD2. Germline loops: CDR1 MDHEN, CDR2 SYDVKM. V lost 5 bases to trimming and J lost 1 base; unmatched junction nucleotides: 7. The length of the CDR3 is 15 residues. The CDR3: CASSPGGGTSYEQYF. CDR3 nucleotides: TGTGCCAGCAGTCCCGGGGGGGGGACATCCTACGAGCAGTACTTC.

This sequence joins TRBV5-1 and TRBJ2-2; TRBD2 matches 14 bases. The CDR3 consists of 16 residues. The germline V gene encodes CDR1 SGHRS and CDR2 YFSETQ. The V segment lost 6 bases and the J segment 5 bases; nucleotides outside the gene matches: 6. DNA of the CDR3: TGCGCCAGCACCCCGGGACTAGCGGGAGTAACCGGGGAGCTGTTTTTT. Amino acids: CASTPGLAGVTGELFF. Full variable domain (outside the CDR3, taken from reference TRBV5-1 and TRBJ2-2): KAGVTQTPRYLIKTRGQQVTLSCSPISGHRSVSWYQQTPGQGLQFLFEYFSETQRNKGNFPGRFSGRQFSNSRSEMNVSTLELGDSALYLCASTPGLAGVTGELFFGEGSRLTVL.

The gene calls are TRBV7-2 and TRBJ1-2, with 8 bases matching TRBD1. The CDR3 spans 14 residues. V trimming: 5 bases; J trimming: 3 bases; junction bases outside the gene matches: 5. Per germline, CDR1 SGHTA and CDR2 FQGNSA. This CDR3 is CASSVQGGDYGYTF. CDR3 in DNA: TGTGCCAGCAGCGTACAGGGGGGAGACTATGGCTACACCTTC.

The chain links TRBV7-9 to TRBJ1-2; 7 nucleotides align to TRBD1. The V segment lost 5 bases and the J segment 5 bases; nucleotides outside the gene matches: 5. The germline CDR1 and CDR2 sequences are SEHNR and FQNEAQ (reference sequence). The CDR3 length is 13 residues. This CDR3 reads CASSNKQGYGYTF. In DNA, the CDR3 is TGTGCCAGCAGCAATAAACAGGGGTATGGCTACACCTTC.

V and J are TRBV30 and TRBJ1-4; D is uncertain. Trimming pared 2 bases from V and 8 bases from J, leaving 9 bases between. The germline V gene encodes CDR1 GTSNPN and CDR2 SVGIG (reference sequence). The CDR3 is 12 residues long. CDR3 coding DNA: TGTGCCTGGAGTCTCTCAAAGGAAAAACTGTTTTTT. This sequence encodes CAWSLSKEKLFF. Full variable domain (rest looked up from reference TRBV30 and TRBJ1-4): SQTIHQWPATLVQPVGSPLSLECTVEGTSNPNLYWYRQAAGRGLQLLFYSVGIGQISSEVPQNLSASRPQDRQFILSSKKLLLSDSGFYLCAWSLSKEKLFFGSGTQLSVL.

This clonotype was seen at least ten times. V gene TRBV12-3 or TRBV12-4 combines with J gene TRBJ1-5, with 7 positions matching TRBD1. Unmatched junction bases numbered 4, after V lost 5 bases and J lost 3 bases. The CDR3 runs to 14 residues. CDR3 region: CASSQTGLNQPQHF. CDR3 bases: TGTGCCAGCAGTCAGACAGGGCTCAATCAGCCCCAGCATTTT.

This clonotype was seen only once. The chain is built from TRBV7-4 and TRBJ2-7, with 11 nucleotides matching TRBD1. CDR3 length equals 14 residues. Germline lookup yields CDR1 SGHVT and CDR2 SQSDAQ. After removal of 3 bases from V and 5 bases from J, the junction contained 3 bases not matched to a gene. CDR3 sequence: CASSFGQGADEQYF. The CDR3 nucleotides are TGTGCCAGCAGCTTCGGACAGGGGGCCGACGAGCAGTACTTC.

This clonotype was observed a handful of times. This rearrangement joins TRBV11-2 to TRBJ2-1; maybe TRBD1 (5 bases). The CDR3 has 14 amino acids. Germline assignment: CDR1 SGHAT and CDR2 FQNNGV. The V gene lost 2 bases and the J gene lost 4 bases, with 9 bases spanning the gap. CDR3 sequence (DNA): TGTGCCAGCAGCTTAAATGCAGGGTACAATGAGCAGTTCTTC. It encodes CASSLNAGYNEQFF.

The rearrangement links TRBV24-1 to TRBJ2-3; TRBD2 matches 7 bases. The germline gives CDR1 KGHDR, CDR2 SFDVKD. After removal of 3 bases from V and 2 bases from J, the junction contained 10 bases not matched to a gene. CDR3 length equals 17 residues. CDR3 coding DNA: TGTGCCACCAGTGATCTTAGGGACGGGAGGTACACAGATACGCAGTATTTT. Its protein product is CATSDLRDGRYTDTQYF.

The CDR3 nucleotides are TGCAGGGCAACCGGGACCCAAACCTACGAGCAGTACTTC. This translates into CRATGTQTYEQYF. V and J are TRBV20-1 and TRBJ2-7, with D perhaps being TRBD1 or TRBD2 (5 bases each). Germline assignment: CDR1 DFQATT and CDR2 SNEGSKA (reference sequence). The CDR3 has 13 residues.

This chain links TRBV5-1 with TRBJ1-6, with D possibly TRBD1 on 5 matching bases. Germline CDR1 and CDR2: SGHRS and YFSETQ. V was trimmed by 7 bases and J by 9 bases, leaving 23 bases between them. The CDR3 extends over 16 amino acids. The CDR3 sequence: CASSDPRDGRSSPLHF. DNA of the CDR3: TGCGCCAGCTCCGACCCCCGGGACGGGCGAAGTTCACCCCTCCACTTT.

This clonotype has more than one count but fewer than ten. The chain combines TRBV5-1 with TRBJ2-7, with D perhaps matching TRBD1 or TRBD2 (6 bases each). The germline CDR1 and CDR2 sequences are SGHRS and YFSETQ. The CDR3 runs to 16 residues. V was clipped by 3 bases and J by 0 bases, with 16 bases between them. The CDR3 here is CASSSGARGSSYEQYF. DNA for the CDR3: TGCGCCAGCAGCTCGGGGGCGCGTGGGAGCTCCTACGAGCAGTACTTC.

This chain links TRBV20-1 with TRBJ2-1; possibly TRBD2 for D (10 bases). Trimming took off 3 bases at V and 2 bases at J, with 23 bases between the two ends. Germline CDR1 is DFQATT and CDR2 is SNEGSKA (reference sequence). The CDR3 runs to 18 residues. The CDR3 nucleotides are TGCAGTGCTAGTAGGGGACAGGGACTAGCGAGTCCCTACAATGAGCAGTTCTTC. Protein: CSASRGQGLASPYNEQFF.

The genes are TRBV27 and TRBJ1-1; tentative D call: TRBD1 (5 bases). CDR1 MNHEY and CDR2 SMNVEV come from the germline V gene (reference sequence). The CDR3 has 16 residues. Trimming cost V 2 bases and J 0 bases, with 13 bases left between them. The CDR3 bases are TGTGCCAGCAGTTTACGCGCGGGGCTTTTGAACACTGAAGCTTTCTTT. It is translated as CASSLRAGLLNTEAFF.

This clonotype was found many times. The V gene is TRBV5-1, the J gene TRBJ2-6; no firm D call. Trimming left V 4 bases short and J 5 bases short, with 16 bases between. The CDR3 sequence is 16 residues long. Per the germline V gene, CDR1 is SGHRS and CDR2 is YFSETQ. The DNA of the CDR3 is TGCGCCAGCAGCCCCGGTACGGCAGGTAGGGCCAACGTCCTGACTTTC. This sequence encodes CASSPGTAGRANVLTF.

This clonotype was seen only a few times. V is TRBV5-6 and J is TRBJ2-2; the D is unclear. Germline lookup yields CDR1 SGHDT and CDR2 YYEEEE. Trimming took off 0 bases at V and 4 bases at J, with 7 bases between the two ends. The CDR3 runs 14 residues. The CDR3 loop is CASSLDDTTGELFF. Written as DNA, the CDR3 is TGTGCCAGCAGCTTGGACGACACCACCGGGGAGCTGTTTTTT.

V usage is TRBV6-2 or TRBV6-3 and J usage is TRBJ1-4, with D possibly being TRBD1 (5 bases). Germline loops: CDR1 MNHEY, CDR2 SVGEGT. This CDR3 spans 11 amino acids. Trimming pared 7 bases from V and 10 bases from J, leaving 10 bases between. This chain's CDR3 is CASTQGGKLFF. CDR3 nucleotide sequence: TGTGCCAGCACCCAGGGAGGAAAACTGTTTTTT.

A few counts support this clonotype. The rearrangement links TRBV20-1 to TRBJ1-5; 10 bases agree with TRBD1. Germline CDR1 reads DFQATT; CDR2 reads SNEGSKA (reference sequence). V shed 6 bases, J shed 4 bases, and the junction held 12 bases outside the gene matches. The CDR3 has 16 amino acids. CDR3 coding DNA: TGCAGTGCCATTCCCCGGGACAGGGGACTAAATCAGCCCCAGCATTTT. Its translation is CSAIPRDRGLNQPQHF.

This clonotype showed up just a few times. The chain links TRBV19 to TRBJ1-2; 7 bases are shared with TRBD1. The CDR3 loop spans 16 amino acids. V shed 5 bases and J 5 bases; nucleotides not matched to a gene: 14. Germline loops: CDR1 LNHDA, CDR2 SQIVND (reference sequence). The CDR3 bases are TGTGCCAGTAGTCCCTGGCAGGGGGATCTTCGGTATGGCTACACCTTC. Its protein product is CASSPWQGDLRYGYTF.

The chain has TRBV20-1 and TRBJ2-3, with D perhaps TRBD2 (9 bases). CDR1 is DFQATT, CDR2 SNEGSKA, per germline (reference sequence). Trimming removed 3 bases at V and 10 bases at J, with 17 bases between. This CDR3 contains 13 residues. CDR3 DNA: TGCAGTGCTAGCCCTAGCGGGACAGGTCCGCAGTATTTT. The encoded protein is CSASPSGTGPQYF.

The chain couples TRBV6-1 to TRBJ2-1, with 7 nucleotides matching TRBD1. CDR3 length equals 13 residues. V dropped 3 bases and J dropped 9; count of bases not matched to a gene: 5. The germline V gene has CDR1 MNHNS and CDR2 SASEGT. As DNA, the CDR3 is TGTGCCAGCAGTGACGGACAGGCGGTTGAGCAGTTCTTC. Translation gives CASSDGQAVEQFF.

In its sample, this clonotype was seen many times. This chain connects TRBV7-6 to TRBJ2-2, with D hard to call. This CDR3 is 15 amino acids long. Germline loops: CDR1 SGHVS, CDR2 FNYEAQ. V lost 1 base to trimming and J lost 1 base, with 7 bases between them. As DNA, the CDR3 is TGTGCCAGCAGCTTAGGGGCGAGGAACACCGGGGAGCTGTTTTTT. Translation gives CASSLGARNTGELFF.

This clonotype was seen more than once but under ten times. The chain recombines TRBV27 with TRBJ2-5, with 7 bases lining up with TRBD2. The length of the CDR3 is 15 residues. The germline V gene has CDR1 MNHEY and CDR2 SMNVEV (reference sequence). Trimming cost V 7 bases and J 4 bases; bases outside gene matches: 12. CDR3 nucleotides: TGTGCCAGCACCCCCCGCCCCAGGGAGGGAGAGACCCAGTACTTC. Translating gives CASTPRPREGETQYF.

The gene calls are TRBV24-1 and TRBJ2-1, with D possibly being TRBD2 (7 bases). Deletions cut 9 bases from V and 3 bases from J, with 14 bases between. Germline CDR1 reads KGHDR; CDR2 reads SFDVKD. CDR3 size: 14 residues. CDR3 coding DNA: TGTGCCACCGCTAGAGGGGGGGACTACAATGAGCAGTTCTTC. This encodes CATARGGDYNEQFF.

This clonotype was detected only a few times. The chain carries TRBV11-3 and TRBJ2-3, with 16 bases identical to TRBD2. CDR3 length: 16 amino acids. V dropped 3 bases and J dropped 4; count of bases not matched to a gene: 1. The V gene's germline CDR1 is SGHNT and CDR2 YENEEA. DNA of the CDR3: TGTGCCAGCAGCTTGGGGACTAGCGGGAGGGCAGATACGCAGTATTTT. Protein: CASSLGTSGRADTQYF. The variable domain in full, completed from reference TRBV11-3 and TRBJ2-3, reads EAGVVQSPRYKIIEKKQPVAFWCNPISGHNTLYWYLQNLGQGPELLIRYENEEAVDDSQLPKDRFSAERLKGVDSTLKIQPAELGDSAVYLCASSLGTSGRADTQYFGPGTRLTVL.

Regarding this clonotype: This could be a read error, since a much larger clone is one nucleotide away. The chain has TRBV6-6 and TRBJ2-7; D gene unclear. The CDR3 has 10 residues. With 6 bases removed from V and 3 bases from J, the gap between germline ends came to 3 bases. Germline CDR1 reads MNHNY; CDR2 reads SVGAGI (reference sequence). CDR3 DNA: TGTGCCAGCAGAAACTACGAGCAGTACTTC. Its protein product is CASRNYEQYF.